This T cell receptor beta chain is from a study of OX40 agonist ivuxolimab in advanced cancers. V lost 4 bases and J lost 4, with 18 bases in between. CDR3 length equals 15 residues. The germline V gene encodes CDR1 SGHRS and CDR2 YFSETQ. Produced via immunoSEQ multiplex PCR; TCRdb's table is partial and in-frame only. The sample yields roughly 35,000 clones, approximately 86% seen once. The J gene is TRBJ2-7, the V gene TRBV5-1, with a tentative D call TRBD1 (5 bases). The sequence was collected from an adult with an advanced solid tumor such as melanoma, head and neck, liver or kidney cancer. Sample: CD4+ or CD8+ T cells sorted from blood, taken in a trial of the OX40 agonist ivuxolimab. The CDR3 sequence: CASSVTGSRQYEQYF. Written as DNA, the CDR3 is TGCGCCAGCAGCGTAACAGGCTCCCGGCAGTACGAGCAGTACTTC.